The 29 T cell receptor beta chains below were found in one sample sequenced in a study of cytomegalovirus exposure and HLA in healthy donors. Profiling relied on immunoSEQ multiplex PCR, and the TCRdb table lists in-frame clones only, not all of them. The sample records around 100,000 clones, about 85% being singletons. Sequenced input: PBMCs. These receptors all stem from a man aged 18-30 years in good health and CMV-seropositive.

The chain links TRBV5-1 to TRBJ1-2; perhaps TRBD1 as D (5 bases). V lost 0 bases and J lost 2, with 17 bases in between. This CDR3 is 17 amino acids long. In germline, CDR1 is SGHRS, CDR2 YFSETQ. The chain's CDR3 is CASSLVGAGPSNYGYTF. The CDR3 coding sequence is TGCGCCAGCAGCTTGGTAGGGGCAGGCCCCTCCAACTATGGCTACACCTTC.

The chain employs TRBV28 and TRBJ1-1; D unclear. The V and J ends lost 3 bases and 4 bases respectively, with 6 bases between them. The CDR3 is 12 residues long. Germline CDR1 is MDHEN and CDR2 is SYDVKM. For the CDR3, the DNA is TGTGCCAGCAGTTTTTATCTCACTGAAGCTTTCTTT. This encodes CASSFYLTEAFF.

The chain recombines TRBV7-9 with TRBJ2-7; no clear D gene. V lost 1 base, J lost 5 bases, and 6 bases lay in between. The CDR3 spans 12 residues. Germline V gene lookup returns CDR1 SEHNR and CDR2 FQNEAQ (reference sequence). The CDR3 is CASSLDSHEQYF. CDR3 nucleotide sequence: TGTGCCAGCAGCTTAGATAGCCACGAGCAGTACTTC. Full variable domain (remainder filled in from reference TRBV7-9 and TRBJ2-7): DTGVSQNPRHKITKRGQNVTFRCDPISEHNRLYWYRQTLGQGPEFLTYFQNEAQLEKSRLLSDRFSAERPKGSFSTLEIQRTEQGDSAMYLCASSLDSHEQYFGPGTRLTVT.

The V call is TRBV20-1, the J call TRBJ1-4; unclear D gene. This CDR3 comprises 11 residues. The V end lost 3 bases, the J end lost 8 bases, and 7 bases lay between the germline ends. CDR1 and CDR2 (germline): DFQATT, SNEGSKA (reference sequence). CDR3 amino acids: CSASSEEKLFF. As DNA, the CDR3 is TGCAGTGCTAGCAGTGAAGAAAAACTGTTTTTT.

V gene TRBV30 combines with J gene TRBJ2-5, with TRBD1 as a possible D gene (6 bases). The germline CDR1 and CDR2 sequences are GTSNPN and SVGIG (reference sequence). The CDR3 extends over 13 amino acids. Between the trimmed V and J ends, which lost 4 bases and 0 bases, there was a span of 9 bases. CDR3 nucleotides: TGTGCCTGGACGGGACACGACCAAGAGACCCAGTACTTC. This gives the protein CAWTGHDQETQYF.

The rearrangement uses TRBV29-1 and TRBJ1-5; the D is unclear. The CDR3 spans 14 residues. Germline values: CDR1 SQVTM, CDR2 ANQGSEA. Trimming stripped 3 bases from V and 4 bases from J, with 13 bases between. CDR3 in DNA: TGCAGCGTTGAGCCAGGCCGATGTAATCAGCCCCAGCATTTT. Encoded protein: CSVEPGRCNQPQHF.

This clone was recorded once. The V gene is TRBV2, the J gene TRBJ2-7, with 7 positions matching TRBD2. The germline V gene encodes CDR1 SNHLY and CDR2 FYNNEI. The length of the CDR3 is 13 residues. V was pared by 8 bases and J by 7 bases, with 11 bases of the junction left unmatched. The CDR3 DNA reads as TGTGCCAGCGGTTATGAGTGGGAGGGGGAGCAGTACTTC. Its protein is CASGYEWEGEQYF.

CDR3 sequence (DNA): TGTGCCAGCAGCCCCTCCGGGACAGGGACCTACGAGCAGTACTTC. It translates to CASSPSGTGTYEQYF. The chain recombines TRBV5-4 with TRBJ2-7, with TRBD1 matching over 9 bases. This CDR3 has 15 amino acids. V lost 4 bases and J lost 2; bases outside the gene matches: 7. Germline V gene lookup returns CDR1 SGHNT and CDR2 YYREEE (reference sequence).

In nucleotides, the CDR3 is TGCGCCAGCAGCCGGGACAGGGGCCACGAGCAGTACTTC. Its protein is CASSRDRGHEQYF. V is TRBV5-1 and J is TRBJ2-7, with 10 bases that match TRBD1. The CDR3 covers 13 residues. V shed 4 bases and J 5 bases; nucleotides not matched to a gene: 3. CDR1 is SGHRS and CDR2 is YFSETQ in the germline V gene. The whole variable domain, filled in from reference TRBV5-1 and TRBJ2-7, reads KAGVTQTPRYLIKTRGQQVTLSCSPISGHRSVSWYQQTPGQGLQFLFEYFSETQRNKGNFPGRFSGRQFSNSRSEMNVSTLELGDSALYLCASSRDRGHEQYFGPGTRLTVT.

The chain has TRBV10-2 and TRBJ2-5, with D hard to call. CDR3 length: 14 residues. The germline V gene encodes CDR1 WSHSY and CDR2 SAAADI. The ends were cut back, 7 bases at V and 1 base at J, with 13 bases in the middle. CDR3 in amino acids: CASNLYSSQETQYF. The CDR3 DNA reads TGCGCCAGCAATCTCTACTCAAGCCAAGAGACCCAGTACTTC.

The count of this clone is one. The chain couples TRBV10-3 to TRBJ2-2, with 11 bases matching TRBD2. The junction had 7 bases not matched to a gene; V was cut back by 4 bases and J by 0 bases. This CDR3 contains 18 residues. Germline V lookup: CDR1 ENHRY, CDR2 SYGVKD. The chain's CDR3 is CAISAFSGRVSNTGELFF. CDR3 DNA sequence: TGTGCCATCAGTGCGTTTAGCGGGAGGGTCTCGAACACCGGGGAGCTGTTTTTT.

This clone was recorded once. The chain joins TRBV30 to TRBJ2-7; 11 positions match TRBD2. V lost 0 bases, J lost 2 bases, and 9 bases stayed unmatched. Germline loops: CDR1 GTSNPN, CDR2 SVGIG (reference sequence). The CDR3 is 17 residues long. The CDR3 loop is CAWSVPPGLAATYEQYF. The CDR3 DNA reads TGTGCCTGGAGTGTACCCCCGGGACTAGCGGCGACCTACGAGCAGTACTTC.

The rearrangement links TRBV6-1 to TRBJ2-1; 7 bases are a match to TRBD1. The V segment lost 0 bases and the J segment 4 bases; nucleotides outside the gene matches: 6. Germline-derived CDR1 and CDR2 are MNHNS and SASEGT. This CDR3 region has 16 residues. Written as DNA, the CDR3 is TGTGCCAGCAGTGAAGCCAGACAGGGTGGATACAATGAGCAGTTCTTC. This codes for CASSEARQGGYNEQFF.

The chain is built from TRBV29-1 and TRBJ2-3; maybe TRBD2 (5 bases). The length of the CDR3 is 13 residues. The ends were cut back, 6 bases at V and 4 bases at J, with 14 bases in the middle. The V gene's germline CDR1 is SQVTM and CDR2 ANQGSEA. CDR3 region: CSVPTELADTQYF. The CDR3 DNA follows: TGCAGCGTCCCCACCGAACTAGCAGATACGCAGTATTTT.

This chain joins TRBV5-4 and TRBJ2-7; D is undetermined. The V end was cut by 3 bases, the J end by 0 bases, with 13 bases between. The V gene's germline CDR1 is SGHNT and CDR2 YYREEE (reference sequence). The CDR3 has 15 amino acids. CDR3 region: CASSSTGSYSYEQYF. The CDR3 nucleotides read TGTGCCAGCAGCTCGACCGGGTCCTACTCCTACGAGCAGTACTTC.

CDR3 bases: TGTGCCAGCAGTTTAGGACTAGCGGCCCTCAATGAGCAGTTCTTC. The encoded protein is CASSLGLAALNEQFF. V is TRBV27 and J is TRBJ2-1, with 10 positions matching TRBD2. Germline CDR1 and CDR2: MNHEY and SMNVEV (reference sequence). The trim removed 2 bases at V and 6 bases at J, leaving 4 bases unmatched. The CDR3 consists of 15 residues.

This chain joins TRBV6-6 and TRBJ1-1, with 7 bases identical to TRBD1. Trimming cost V 5 bases and J 4 bases; bases outside gene matches: 10. CDR3 length: 15 residues. Germline-derived CDR1 and CDR2 are MNHNY and SVGAGI (reference sequence). CDR3 in DNA: TGTGCCAGCAGTCGGCAGGGGGGCGGTAGCACTGAAGCTTTCTTT. Protein product: CASSRQGGGSTEAFF.

This rearrangement joins TRBV4-1 to TRBJ2-7; no firm D call. Germline V CDR1 and CDR2: MGHRA, YSYEKL. V dropped 3 bases and J dropped 0 bases, with 6 bases sitting between them. The CDR3 runs 13 residues. The CDR3 loop reads CASSHRLSYEQYF. In nucleotides, the CDR3 is TGCGCCAGCAGCCACCGACTCTCCTACGAGCAGTACTTC.

The chain combines TRBV5-1 with TRBJ2-5; 13 bases are shared with TRBD2. The length of the CDR3 is 18 residues. Germline V gives CDR1 SGHRS, CDR2 YFSETQ. The junction had 15 bases not matched to a gene; V was cut back by 3 bases and J by 7 bases. This CDR3 is CASSSRTSGSSVGWTQYF. The CDR3 DNA sequence: TGCGCCAGCAGCTCTAGGACTAGCGGGAGTTCCGTGGGGTGGACCCAGTACTTC.

J is TRBJ2-2 and V is TRBV5-1, with 8 positions matching TRBD2. In germline, CDR1 is SGHRS, CDR2 YFSETQ. Germline trimming cut 3 bases from V and 5 bases from J; bases unmatched to any gene: 6. The CDR3 has 15 amino acids. CDR3 sequence (DNA): TGCGCCAGCAGCTACTTAGCGGGATCAACCGGGGAGCTGTTTTTT. Its translation: CASSYLAGSTGELFF.

This sequence joins TRBV10-1 and TRBJ2-7, with 7 bases fitting TRBD1. With 5 bases clipped from V and 5 bases from J, the junction kept 9 bases outside the gene matches. CDR3 length: 14 residues. Germline V gives CDR1 WNHNN, CDR2 SYGVQD (reference sequence). CDR3 nucleotide sequence: TGCGCCAGCAGTTCCCCCGACAGGGCCAACGAGCAGTACTTC. Protein sequence: CASSSPDRANEQYF.

This chain connects TRBV30 to TRBJ2-3; tentative D call: TRBD1 (5 bases). This CDR3 is 16 amino acids long. The V and J ends lost 2 bases and 3 bases respectively, with 18 bases between them. Germline V lookup: CDR1 GTSNPN, CDR2 SVGIG (reference sequence). The CDR3 spells CAWSPGWAGNTDTQYF. In DNA, the CDR3 is TGTGCCTGGAGTCCGGGCTGGGCAGGGAATACAGATACGCAGTATTTT.

The V call is TRBV4-1, the J call TRBJ1-1; TRBD1 matches at 9 bases. The CDR3 consists of 15 residues. Germline CDR1 is MGHRA and CDR2 is YSYEKL. The trim removed 5 bases at V and 4 bases at J, leaving 8 bases unmatched. CDR3 coding DNA: TGCGCCAGCAGCGTAAACAGGGGGCCGGGCACTGAAGCTTTCTTT. This translates into CASSVNRGPGTEAFF.

This clone has just a few counts. V usage is TRBV6-4 and J usage is TRBJ2-3; TRBD1 agrees at 9 bases. The CDR3 spans 18 residues. The germline CDR1 and CDR2 sequences are MRHNA and SNTAGT. V shed 0 bases and J 4 bases; nucleotides not matched to a gene: 11. CDR3 DNA: TGTGCCAGCAGTGACTCGAATCAGGGACAGGGAGGCGCAGATACGCAGTATTTT. It specifies CASSDSNQGQGGADTQYF.

The chain carries TRBV29-1 and TRBJ2-1, with 9 positions matching TRBD2. The CDR3 spans 13 residues. V shed 4 bases and J 7 bases; nucleotides not matched to a gene: 5. Per germline, CDR1 SQVTM and CDR2 ANQGSEA. In nucleotides, the CDR3 is TGCAGCGTTGGCGGGAGGGGACGGAATGAGCAGTTCTTC. Translation gives CSVGGRGRNEQFF.

This chain joins TRBV10-2 and TRBJ2-7; 11 nucleotides agree with TRBD2. CDR1 is WSHSY, CDR2 SAAADI, per germline. The J segment lost 3 bases and the V segment lost 6 bases, leaving 7 bases of the junction unmatched. The length of the CDR3 is 15 residues. The CDR3 here is CASSPASGRFYEQYF. CDR3 in DNA: TGCGCCAGCAGCCCCGCTAGCGGGAGGTTCTACGAGCAGTACTTC.

This chain links TRBV5-1 with TRBJ2-3; D possibly corresponds to TRBD1 (5 bases). The CDR3 totals 14 residues. Trimming removed 4 bases from V and 2 bases from J, with 11 bases in between. CDR1 and CDR2 (germline): SGHRS, YFSETQ. The chain's CDR3 is CASSTAGITDTQYF. The CDR3 region has the DNA TGCGCCAGCAGCACAGCAGGGATCACAGATACGCAGTATTTT.

The chain uses TRBV9 and TRBJ2-3, with D maybe TRBD1 (6 bases). Germline assignment: CDR1 SGDLS and CDR2 YYNGEE. V lost 3 bases and J lost 4, with 21 bases in between. The CDR3 contains 17 residues. The CDR3 reads CASSGPQGTLRPDTQYF. The DNA for the CDR3 is TGTGCCAGCAGCGGACCCCAAGGGACACTTAGGCCAGATACGCAGTATTTT.

The V and J genes are TRBV6-5 and TRBJ2-7, with a weak D call TRBD1 (6 bases). The V end lost 0 bases, the J end lost 3 bases, and 12 bases lay between the germline ends. Germline CDR1 is MNHEY and CDR2 is SVGAGI. The CDR3 has 15 amino acids. CDR3 sequence (DNA): TGTGCCAGCAGTTACTCGGGGGCAAGACTCTACGAGCAGTACTTC. Translated: CASSYSGARLYEQYF.